The present TCR beta chain was sequenced within a study of blood T cells in healthy people across ages. Whole-study findings and limits: Diversity was higher, and naive CD4+ cells more numerous, in long-lived donors than in aged donors.

This clonotype appeared many times. Its antigen is as yet unknown. CDR3 length: 15 residues. Germline V gives CDR1 ENHRY, CDR2 SYGVKD. V gave up 6 bases and J gave up 9 bases; unmatched junction bases: 11. For the second PCR, which ran for roughly 7 to 11 cycles, a sample-barcoded 5' primer and a J-beta primer mix were used. TCRdb itself ran the 5' RACE reads through MiXCR, one entry per CDR3 protein. Of more than 700,000 distinct CDR3 sequences listed, about half are singletons. This clonotype originated in a man older than 75 in good health. The sequencing sample was made of blood. The chain couples TRBV10-3 to TRBJ2-1, with 10 nucleotides matching TRBD1. For the CDR3, the DNA is TGTGCCATCAGAATCCGGGACAGGGGTTTAAGTGAGCAGTTCTTC. Translating it yields CAIRIRDRGLSEQFF.